This T cell receptor beta chain came from a study of beta chain features in type 1 diabetes. Overall study: On cell yields, gender and age, patients and healthy donors were similar. The study's findings and limits: Any role of HLA type in TCRB rearrangement remained unresolved here. TCRB repertoires of naive, central memory and Treg cells appeared more similar among patients than among healthy donors.

The CDR3 has 17 residues. Germline values: CDR1 SGHTA, CDR2 FQGNSA. With V trimmed by 0 bases and J by 8 bases, 9 bases remained unmatched. The entirety of the isolated RNA underwent reverse transcription, so expressed TCRB transcripts were sequenced. Repertoires were generated with immunoSEQ multiplex PCR, while TCRdb's copy carries only in-frame clones and drops some. The sample shows a few hundred thousand clones, approximately 11% of them seen only once. As for this clone: Its antigen is undetermined.

All sorted populations exceeded 98% purity. Material: naive CD4+ T cells from blood. The rearrangement links TRBV7-2 to TRBJ2-1, with 11 bases identical to TRBD2. The receptor was derived from a woman in her twenties or thirties in good health. The CDR3 DNA reads as TGTGCCAGCAGCTTAGCCCTCGCTAGCGGGGGGCGGGATGAGCAGTTCTTC. Protein product: CASSLALASGGRDEQFF.